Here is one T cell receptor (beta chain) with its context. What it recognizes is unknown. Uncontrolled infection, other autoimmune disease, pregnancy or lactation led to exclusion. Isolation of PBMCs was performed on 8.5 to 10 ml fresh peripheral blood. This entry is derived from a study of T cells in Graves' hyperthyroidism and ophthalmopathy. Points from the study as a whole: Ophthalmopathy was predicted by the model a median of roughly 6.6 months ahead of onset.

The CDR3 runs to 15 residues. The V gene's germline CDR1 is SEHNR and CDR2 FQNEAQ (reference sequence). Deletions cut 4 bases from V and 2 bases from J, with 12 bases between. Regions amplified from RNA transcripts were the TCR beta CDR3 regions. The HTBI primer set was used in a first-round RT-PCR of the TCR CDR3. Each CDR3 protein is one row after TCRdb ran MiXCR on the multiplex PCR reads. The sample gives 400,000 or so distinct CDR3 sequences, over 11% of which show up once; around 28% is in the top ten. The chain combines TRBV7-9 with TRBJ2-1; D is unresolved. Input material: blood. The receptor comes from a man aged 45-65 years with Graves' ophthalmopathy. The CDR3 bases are TGTGCCAGCAGCTCATCGTGGGATACCTACAATGAGCAGTTCTTC. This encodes CASSSSWDTYNEQFF.